This TCR beta chain was obtained from a study of Graves' ophthalmopathy and Graves' hyperthyroidism. Over 18 months of follow-up, stable hyperthyroidism required that no ophthalmopathy appear. Among the hyperthyroidism patients, all were newly diagnosed, aged 18 to 65, with under 2 months' duration. PBMCs originated in under 13 ml of fresh peripheral blood. There are many counts of this clonotype. After removal of 1 base from V and 5 bases from J, the junction contained 4 bases not matched to a gene. The CDR3 sequence is 14 residues long. Germline CDR1 SGHNT, CDR2 YENEEA. CDR3 regions of TCR beta were amplified from RNA transcripts. A first-round RT-PCR used HTBI primers, followed by a second-round multiplex PCR. One entry per CDR3 protein, called by TCRdb with MiXCR from the multiplex PCR reads. The sample gives roughly 350,000 distinct CDR3 sequences, about a sixth of which show up once; roughly 2.3% is in the top ten.

V gene TRBV11-3 combines with J gene TRBJ2-7; 8 bases match TRBD2. The clonotype originates from an adult woman with stable Graves' hyperthyroidism. Material: peripheral blood. The CDR3 is CASSLAGGPHEQYF. In DNA form, the CDR3 reads TGTGCCAGCAGCTTAGCGGGAGGGCCCCACGAGCAGTACTTC.